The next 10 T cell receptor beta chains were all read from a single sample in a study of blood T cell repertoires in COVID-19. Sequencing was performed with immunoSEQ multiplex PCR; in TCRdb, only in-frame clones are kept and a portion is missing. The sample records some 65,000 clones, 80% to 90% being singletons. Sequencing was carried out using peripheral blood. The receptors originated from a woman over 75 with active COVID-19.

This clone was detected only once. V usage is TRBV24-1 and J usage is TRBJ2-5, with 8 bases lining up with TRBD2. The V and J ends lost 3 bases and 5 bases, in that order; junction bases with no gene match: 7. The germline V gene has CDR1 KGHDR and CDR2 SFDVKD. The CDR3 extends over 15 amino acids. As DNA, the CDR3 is TGTGCCACCAGTGATCTAGCGGGCCCTGGGGAGACCCAGTACTTC. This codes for CATSDLAGPGETQYF.

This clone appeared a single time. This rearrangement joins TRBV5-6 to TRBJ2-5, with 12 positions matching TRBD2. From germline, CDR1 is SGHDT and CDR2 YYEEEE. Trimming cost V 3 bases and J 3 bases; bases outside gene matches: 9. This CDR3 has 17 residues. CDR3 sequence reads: CASSWWASGGAKETQYF. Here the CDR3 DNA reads TGTGCCAGCAGCTGGTGGGCTAGCGGGGGGGCAAAAGAGACCCAGTACTTC.

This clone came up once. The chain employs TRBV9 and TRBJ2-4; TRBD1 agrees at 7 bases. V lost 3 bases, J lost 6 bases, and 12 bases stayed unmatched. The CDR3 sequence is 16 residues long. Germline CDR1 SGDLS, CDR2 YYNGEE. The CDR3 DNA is TGTGCCAGCAGCGCCGGACAGGACCCGCGAGCAAACATTCAGTACTTC. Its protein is CASSAGQDPRANIQYF.

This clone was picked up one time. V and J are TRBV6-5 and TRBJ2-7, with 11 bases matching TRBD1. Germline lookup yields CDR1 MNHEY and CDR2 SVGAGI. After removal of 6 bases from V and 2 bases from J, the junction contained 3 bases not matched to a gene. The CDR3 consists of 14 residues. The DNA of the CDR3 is TGTGCCAGCAGGGGGACAGGGGGTCCCTACGAGCAGTACTTC. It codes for CASRGTGGPYEQYF.

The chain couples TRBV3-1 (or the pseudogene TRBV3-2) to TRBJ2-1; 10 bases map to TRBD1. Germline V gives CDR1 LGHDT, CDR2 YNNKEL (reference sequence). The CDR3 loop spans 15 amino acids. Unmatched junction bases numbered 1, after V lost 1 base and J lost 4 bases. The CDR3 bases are TGTGCCAGCAGCCAAGGGGACAGGGGTTACAATGAGCAGTTCTTC. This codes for CASSQGDRGYNEQFF.

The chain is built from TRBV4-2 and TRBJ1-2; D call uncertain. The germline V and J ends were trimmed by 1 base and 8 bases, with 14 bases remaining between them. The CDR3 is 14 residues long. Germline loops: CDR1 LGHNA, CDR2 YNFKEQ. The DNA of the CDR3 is TGTGCCAGCAGCCAAGCCCAGCTGGACTGGGGCTACACCTTC. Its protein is CASSQAQLDWGYTF.

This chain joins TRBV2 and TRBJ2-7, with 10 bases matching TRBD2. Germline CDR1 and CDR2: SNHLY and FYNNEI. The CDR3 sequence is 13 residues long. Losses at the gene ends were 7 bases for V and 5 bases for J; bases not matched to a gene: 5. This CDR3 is CASKPGLANEQYF. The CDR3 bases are TGTGCCAGCAAACCGGGACTAGCGAACGAGCAGTACTTC.

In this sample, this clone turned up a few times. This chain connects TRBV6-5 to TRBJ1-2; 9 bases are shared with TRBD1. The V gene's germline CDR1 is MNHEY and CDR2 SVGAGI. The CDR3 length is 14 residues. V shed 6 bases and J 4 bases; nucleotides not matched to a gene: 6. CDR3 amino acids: CASSPGTGLYGYTF. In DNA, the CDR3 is TGTGCCAGCAGCCCCGGGACAGGGCTCTATGGCTACACCTTC.

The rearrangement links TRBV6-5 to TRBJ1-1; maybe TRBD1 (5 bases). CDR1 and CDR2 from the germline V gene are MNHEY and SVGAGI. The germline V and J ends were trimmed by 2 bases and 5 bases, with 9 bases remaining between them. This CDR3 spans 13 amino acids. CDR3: CASSYAGGTEAFF. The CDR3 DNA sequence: TGTGCCAGCAGTTACGCGGGGGGGACTGAAGCTTTCTTT.

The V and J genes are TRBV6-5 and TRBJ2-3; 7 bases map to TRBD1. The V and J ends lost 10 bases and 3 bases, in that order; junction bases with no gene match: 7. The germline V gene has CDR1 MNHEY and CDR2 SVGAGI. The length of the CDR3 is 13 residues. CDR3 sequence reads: CATLQGSTDTQYF. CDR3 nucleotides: TGTGCCACCTTACAGGGGTCGACAGATACGCAGTATTTT.